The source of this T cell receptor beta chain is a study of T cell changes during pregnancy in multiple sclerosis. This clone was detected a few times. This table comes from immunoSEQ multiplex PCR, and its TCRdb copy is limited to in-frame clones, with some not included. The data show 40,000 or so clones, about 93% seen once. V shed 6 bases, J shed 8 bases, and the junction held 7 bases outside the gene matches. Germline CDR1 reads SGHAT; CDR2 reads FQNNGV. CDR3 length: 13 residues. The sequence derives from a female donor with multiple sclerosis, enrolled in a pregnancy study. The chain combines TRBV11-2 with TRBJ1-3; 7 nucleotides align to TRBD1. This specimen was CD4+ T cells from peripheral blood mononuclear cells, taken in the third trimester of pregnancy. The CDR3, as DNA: TGTGCCAGCAGAAGGACAGGAGGGGACACCATATATTTT. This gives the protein CASRRTGGDTIYF.